This T cell receptor beta chain originates from a study of response to subunit inactivated influenza vaccine. In TCRdb, the RT-PCR reads were re-called with MiXCR into one record per CDR3 protein. The data hold 500,000 or so distinct CDR3 sequences, with approximately 16% observed a single time. This clonotype originated in a man between 50 and 75 years old who received an inactivated influenza vaccine. Sequencing used CD4+ T cells sorted from PBMCs, obtained roughly 24 months after vaccination.

The CDR3 coding sequence is TGCGCCAGCAGCCAAACTAGCGGGTCCACCGAGCAGTACTTC. Translating gives CASSQTSGSTEQYF. This sequence joins TRBV4-3 and TRBJ2-7; 9 bases are a match to TRBD2. Trimming took 2 bases from V and 6 from J; bases not matched to a gene: 5. The CDR3 has 14 residues. CDR1 is LGHNA and CDR2 is YSLEER in the germline V gene.